This TCR beta chain came from a study of shared clonotypes between healthy human individuals. Study-level points and caveats: Relative to their counterparts shared across all four donors, non-shared clonotypes exhibited diminished generation probabilities. When naive CD4 clonotypes were compared across several donors, about 4.8% were shared.

A word on this clone: The antigen is unknown.

This CDR3 has 16 amino acids. The V end was cut by 2 bases, the J end by 3 bases, with 17 bases between. Germline-derived CDR1 and CDR2 are MNHNY and SVGAGI (reference sequence). The method was immunoSEQ multiplex PCR; TCRdb's version includes in-frame clones alone and lacks a portion of them. The sample lists around 1.5 million clones; 98% were seen once. This clonotype was sampled from a man aged 25 to 45 in good health. The sample was naive CD4+ T cells sorted from blood. This sample's subset: CD45RA+ positively selected. The V gene is TRBV6-6, the J gene TRBJ2-7; D may be TRBD1 (8 bases). The CDR3 bases are TGTGCCAGCAGTTACCACGACAGGGGAGGGGACTACGAGCAGTACTTC. It encodes CASSYHDRGGDYEQYF.